These T cell receptor beta chains were read from a single sample in a study of shared clonotypes between healthy human individuals. Some clones are missing from TCRdb's copy, which holds only in-frame ones; the method was immunoSEQ multiplex PCR. The table has 2 million to 3 million clones, under 95% seen once. Material: naive CD4+ T cells from PBMCs. All receptors come from a man in his late teens or twenties in good health. Some clones in this sample may be carry-over from other donors' samples. CDR3s include the opening cysteine and the closing phenylalanine or tryptophan. The order of the fields is CDR3 length, V gene, J gene, D gene, clone size, CDR3 DNA, CDR3 protein. A D gene is named only where the DNA matches it firmly. Clone size appears in some rows only: once, few, many, or a class for an expanded clone.

len: 15
v_gene: TRBV2
j_gene: TRBJ1-5
d_gene: NA
abundance: NA
CDR3nt: TGTGCCAGCAGTGAAAACGCAGACGGAATTCAGCCCCAGCATTTT
CDR3aa: CASSENADGIQPQHF

len: 16
v_gene: TRBV29-1
j_gene: TRBJ2-7
d_gene: NA
abundance: NA
CDR3nt: TGCAGCGTTGAAGATCGCGGAGGGGGGTTCCCCTACGAGCAGTACTTC
CDR3aa: CSVEDRGGGFPYEQYF

len: 16
v_gene: TRBV7-9
j_gene: TRBJ2-7
d_gene: NA
abundance: NA
CDR3nt: TGTGCCAGCAGCCCTGGTGATCGGAGAAGCTCCTACGAGCAGTACTTC
CDR3aa: CASSPGDRRSSYEQYF

len: 13
v_gene: TRBV11-2
j_gene: TRBJ2-7
d_gene: NA
abundance: once
CDR3nt: TGTGCCAGCAGCCCCTTAGTGGTAGGGGAGCAGTACTTC
CDR3aa: CASSPLVVGEQYF

len: 12
v_gene: TRBV27
j_gene: TRBJ1-2
d_gene: NA
abundance: NA
CDR3nt: TGTGCCAGCAGTCCTCAGGACGGTGGCTACACCTTC
CDR3aa: CASSPQDGGYTF

len: 12
v_gene: TRBV29-1
j_gene: TRBJ2-3
d_gene: NA
abundance: NA
CDR3nt: TGCAGCGTTGAGTTAGGGTCAGATACGCAGTATTTT
CDR3aa: CSVELGSDTQYF

len: 14
v_gene: TRBV4-1
j_gene: TRBJ1-2
d_gene: NA
abundance: once
CDR3nt: TGCGCCAGCAGCCAAGATCAAGGTAACTATGGCTACACCTTC
CDR3aa: CASSQDQGNYGYTF

len: 16
v_gene: TRBV28
j_gene: TRBJ1-6
d_gene: NA
abundance: NA
CDR3nt: TGTGCCAGCAGTTTCTGGGGCCGGGGACTCAATTCACCCCTCCACTTT
CDR3aa: CASSFWGRGLNSPLHF

len: 19
v_gene: TRBV28
j_gene: TRBJ1-3
d_gene: TRBD1
abundance: NA
CDR3nt: TGTGCCAGCAGTCGCTACCGGGGAGGGGGCTATTTACCCGGAAACACCATATATTTT
CDR3aa: CASSRYRGGGYLPGNTIYF

len: 16
v_gene: TRBV9
j_gene: TRBJ1-3
d_gene: NA
abundance: NA
CDR3nt: TGTGCCAGCAGCGTAGACGGTGAGGCCAGGAGAAACACCATATATTTT
CDR3aa: CASSVDGEARRNTIYF

len: 14
v_gene: TRBV11-2
j_gene: TRBJ2-7
d_gene: NA
abundance: NA
CDR3nt: TGTGCCAGCAGACCACAGGGCAGGTCCTACGAGCAGTACTTC
CDR3aa: CASRPQGRSYEQYF

len: 15
v_gene: TRBV5-1
j_gene: TRBJ2-7
d_gene: NA
abundance: NA
CDR3nt: TGCGCCAGCAGCTTGTCAGGGCAGGGGCCCTACGAGCAGTACTTC
CDR3aa: CASSLSGQGPYEQYF

len: 15
v_gene: TRBV5-1
j_gene: TRBJ2-6
d_gene: NA
abundance: NA
CDR3nt: TGCGCCAGCAGTCCTTTCAACTCTGGGGCCAACGTCCTGACTTTC
CDR3aa: CASSPFNSGANVLTF

len: 18
v_gene: TRBV28
j_gene: TRBJ1-3
d_gene: TRBD1
abundance: NA
CDR3nt: TGTGCCAGCAACCCAAGAACGGGACAGGGGGCTGGAGGAAACACCATATATTTT
CDR3aa: CASNPRTGQGAGGNTIYF

len: 12
v_gene: TRBV28
j_gene: TRBJ2-3
d_gene: NA
abundance: NA
CDR3nt: TGTGCCAGCAGACAAACATCAGATACGCAGTATTTT
CDR3aa: CASRQTSDTQYF

len: 13
v_gene: TRBV4-1
j_gene: TRBJ2-3
d_gene: TRBD1
abundance: NA
CDR3nt: TGCGCCAGCCGGGTTCAGGGGGCAGATACGCAGTATTTT
CDR3aa: CASRVQGADTQYF

len: 12
v_gene: TRBV7-3
j_gene: TRBJ2-1
d_gene: NA
abundance: NA
CDR3nt: TGTGCCAGCAGGGGATCAGGGAATGAGCAGTTCTTC
CDR3aa: CASRGSGNEQFF

len: 20
v_gene: TRBV5-5
j_gene: TRBJ2-1
d_gene: NA
abundance: NA
CDR3nt: TGTGCCAGCAGCTTCGCCGGGACGGCTTGGGCTCCAAGCTCCTACAATGAGCAGTTCTTC
CDR3aa: CASSFAGTAWAPSSYNEQFF

len: 14
v_gene: TRBV27
j_gene: TRBJ2-5
d_gene: NA
abundance: NA
CDR3nt: TGTGCCAGCAGTCGGGCAGGGTACCAGGAGACCCAGTACTTC
CDR3aa: CASSRAGYQETQYF

len: 14
v_gene: TRBV29-1
j_gene: TRBJ1-2
d_gene: NA
abundance: NA
CDR3nt: TGCAGCGTTGGGGACGGGGTAGGGGGCTATGGCTACACCTTC
CDR3aa: CSVGDGVGGYGYTF

len: 14
v_gene: TRBV10-2
j_gene: TRBJ1-4
d_gene: NA
abundance: NA
CDR3nt: TGCGCCAGCAGAGCTTCGCGGCTTGGGGAAAAACTGTTTTTT
CDR3aa: CASRASRLGEKLFF

len: 14
v_gene: TRBV19
j_gene: TRBJ1-1
d_gene: NA
abundance: once
CDR3nt: TGTGCCAGTAGTATATCAGGGGCGATAACTGAAGCTTTCTTT
CDR3aa: CASSISGAITEAFF

len: 15
v_gene: TRBV18
j_gene: TRBJ2-2
d_gene: NA
abundance: NA
CDR3nt: TGTGCCAGCTCACCAGGGCAGGGATTGACCGGGGAGCTGTTTTTT
CDR3aa: CASSPGQGLTGELFF

len: 13
v_gene: TRBV14
j_gene: TRBJ1-1
d_gene: NA
abundance: NA
CDR3nt: TGTGCCAGTGGCCAGGGGCCGCACACTGAAGCTTTCTTT
CDR3aa: CASGQGPHTEAFF

len: 13
v_gene: TRBV28
j_gene: TRBJ2-7
d_gene: TRBD1
abundance: NA
CDR3nt: TGTGCCAGCAGTCGACAGGGGCTAGGGGAGCAGTACTTC
CDR3aa: CASSRQGLGEQYF

len: 13
v_gene: TRBV5-1
j_gene: TRBJ1-2
d_gene: TRBD1
abundance: once
CDR3nt: TGCGCCAGCAGCGGACAGGGTGGCTATGGCTACACCTTC
CDR3aa: CASSGQGGYGYTF

len: 13
v_gene: TRBV29-1
j_gene: TRBJ2-1
d_gene: TRBD1
abundance: NA
CDR3nt: TGCAGCGTTGAAGGGACAGGATACAATGAGCAGTTCTTC
CDR3aa: CSVEGTGYNEQFF

len: 13
v_gene: TRBV4-2
j_gene: TRBJ2-1
d_gene: NA
abundance: NA
CDR3nt: TGTGCCAGCAGCCAAGATGTGGGCGATGAGCAGTTCTTC
CDR3aa: CASSQDVGDEQFF

len: 16
v_gene: TRBV7-8
j_gene: TRBJ1-6
d_gene: TRBD1
abundance: NA
CDR3nt: TGTGCCAGCAGCTTAGCGCGCCCGACAGGGAATTCACCCCTCCACTTT
CDR3aa: CASSLARPTGNSPLHF

len: 14
v_gene: TRBV29-1
j_gene: TRBJ1-1
d_gene: TRBD1
abundance: NA
CDR3nt: TGCAGCGTGGAGACAGGGTCGAAGAACACTGAAGCTTTCTTT
CDR3aa: CSVETGSKNTEAFF

len: 14
v_gene: TRBV4-1
j_gene: TRBJ2-7
d_gene: NA
abundance: NA
CDR3nt: TGCGCCAGCAAAAGAGTGGTGACCACCTACGAGCAGTACTTC
CDR3aa: CASKRVVTTYEQYF

len: 12
v_gene: TRBV11-3
j_gene: TRBJ2-7
d_gene: NA
abundance: NA
CDR3nt: TGTGCCAGCAGCGCCCAACATCGCGAGCAGTACTTC
CDR3aa: CASSAQHREQYF

len: 14
v_gene: TRBV2
j_gene: TRBJ1-4
d_gene: NA
abundance: NA
CDR3nt: TGTGCCAGCAGTGAAGCTCGCCTGGGGGAAAAACTGTTTTTT
CDR3aa: CASSEARLGEKLFF

len: 14
v_gene: TRBV11-2
j_gene: TRBJ1-2
d_gene: TRBD1
abundance: NA
CDR3nt: TGTGCCAGCAGCTTAGCATCAGGGGGCTATGGCTACACCTTC
CDR3aa: CASSLASGGYGYTF

len: 11
v_gene: TRBV28
j_gene: TRBJ2-1
d_gene: NA
abundance: NA
CDR3nt: TGTGCCAGCAGGTCATACAATGAGCAGTTCTTC
CDR3aa: CASRSYNEQFF

len: 16
v_gene: TRBV4-2
j_gene: TRBJ1-5
d_gene: TRBD1
abundance: NA
CDR3nt: TGTGCCAGCAGCCGCCGGGACAGGGGGTTTAGTCAGCCCCAGCATTTT
CDR3aa: CASSRRDRGFSQPQHF

len: 15
v_gene: TRBV4-1
j_gene: TRBJ1-1
d_gene: NA
abundance: NA
CDR3nt: TGCGCCAGCAGCCAAGATACCGTTTGGGCCACTGAAGCTTTCTTT
CDR3aa: CASSQDTVWATEAFF

len: 17
v_gene: TRBV2
j_gene: TRBJ2-5
d_gene: TRBD1
abundance: NA
CDR3nt: TGTGCCAGCACCCTACGACCGAGAGGGACAGCCCAAGAGACCCAGTACTTC
CDR3aa: CASTLRPRGTAQETQYF

len: 15
v_gene: TRBV4-1
j_gene: TRBJ2-7
d_gene: TRBD1
abundance: NA
CDR3nt: TGCGCCAGCAGCCCGCGACCGGGACAGGGTTTGGAGCAGTACTTC
CDR3aa: CASSPRPGQGLEQYF

len: 14
v_gene: TRBV5-1
j_gene: TRBJ1-3
d_gene: NA
abundance: NA
CDR3nt: TGCGCCAGCAGCTTCGGCGGCTCTGGAAACACCATATATTTT
CDR3aa: CASSFGGSGNTIYF

len: 15
v_gene: TRBV27
j_gene: TRBJ2-2
d_gene: NA
abundance: NA
CDR3nt: TGTGCCAGCAGGGCCAACTTGGGAAACACCGGGGAGCTGTTTTTT
CDR3aa: CASRANLGNTGELFF

len: 16
v_gene: TRBV5-4
j_gene: TRBJ1-1
d_gene: NA
abundance: NA
CDR3nt: TGTGCCAGCAGCTTGTCGAGTGGCACGCAGAACACTGAAGCTTTCTTT
CDR3aa: CASSLSSGTQNTEAFF

len: 16
v_gene: TRBV5-8
j_gene: TRBJ2-3
d_gene: TRBD2
abundance: once
CDR3nt: TGTGCCAGCAGCCCTGGGACTAGCCGCGGCACAGATACGCAGTATTTT
CDR3aa: CASSPGTSRGTDTQYF

len: 16
v_gene: TRBV7-9
j_gene: TRBJ1-2
d_gene: TRBD1
abundance: NA
CDR3nt: TGTGCCAGCAGCTTAGCTGGGACAGGGGGCCTCTATGGCTACACCTTC
CDR3aa: CASSLAGTGGLYGYTF

len: 15
v_gene: TRBV5-1
j_gene: TRBJ2-1
d_gene: NA
abundance: NA
CDR3nt: TGCGCCAGCAGCAGGGGGGAAACCTCCTACAATGAGCAGTTCTTC
CDR3aa: CASSRGETSYNEQFF

len: 12
v_gene: TRBV28
j_gene: TRBJ1-2
d_gene: NA
abundance: NA
CDR3nt: TGTGCCAGCAGGTCCGGGGTTAGGGGCTACACCTTC
CDR3aa: CASRSGVRGYTF

len: 17
v_gene: TRBV7-2
j_gene: TRBJ2-7
d_gene: TRBD2
abundance: NA
CDR3nt: TGTGCCAGCAGCTTTAGTAGTTCGGGAGGTGGATTCTACGAGCAGTACTTC
CDR3aa: CASSFSSSGGGFYEQYF

len: 17
v_gene: TRBV9
j_gene: TRBJ2-3
d_gene: NA
abundance: NA
CDR3nt: TGTGCCAGCAGCCCCTCGCCCAGGCTAGCCCCCACAGATACGCAGTATTTT
CDR3aa: CASSPSPRLAPTDTQYF

len: 15
v_gene: TRBV28
j_gene: TRBJ2-7
d_gene: NA
abundance: NA
CDR3nt: TGTGCCAGCACCTTAACCTGGGACACGGTCTACGAGCAGTACTTC
CDR3aa: CASTLTWDTVYEQYF